This T cell receptor (beta chain) was recovered during a study of control samples from healthy donors and cancer patients. Here immunoSEQ multiplex PCR was the method, and the copy in TCRdb shows in-frame clones only, minus some. The data show 50,000 or so clones, about 94% seen once. Per the germline V gene, CDR1 is KGHSH and CDR2 is LQKENI. V trimming: 3 bases; J trimming: 4 bases; junction bases outside the gene matches: 3. This CDR3 comprises 15 residues. This sequence originates from a woman between 50 and 59 years old with head and neck cancer. The rearrangement joins TRBV18 to TRBJ2-2; TRBD2 matches 9 bases. Sequencing used PBMCs. CDR3 loop: CASSPGSGSTGELFF. CDR3 nucleotide sequence: TGTGCCAGCTCACCGGGTAGCGGGAGCACCGGGGAGCTGTTTTTT.